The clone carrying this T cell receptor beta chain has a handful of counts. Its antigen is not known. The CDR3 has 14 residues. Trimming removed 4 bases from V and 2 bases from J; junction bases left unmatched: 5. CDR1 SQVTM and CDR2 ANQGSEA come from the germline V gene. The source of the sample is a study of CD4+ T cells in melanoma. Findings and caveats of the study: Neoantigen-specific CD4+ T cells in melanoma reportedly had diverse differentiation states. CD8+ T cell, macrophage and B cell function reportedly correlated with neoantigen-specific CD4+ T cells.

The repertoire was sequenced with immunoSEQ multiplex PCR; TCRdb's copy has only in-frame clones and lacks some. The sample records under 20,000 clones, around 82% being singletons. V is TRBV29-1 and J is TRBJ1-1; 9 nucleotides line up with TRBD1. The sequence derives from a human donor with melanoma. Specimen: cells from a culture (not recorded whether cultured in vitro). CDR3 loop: CSVGMTGGNTEAFF. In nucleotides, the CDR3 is TGCAGCGTTGGGATGACAGGGGGAAACACTGAAGCTTTCTTT.